What follows is one TCR beta chain and its context. Its antigen is not identified. Incorporated into the TCR beta cDNA libraries were unique molecular identifiers, which served to reduce PCR and sequencing biases. MiXCR, run by TCRdb on the PCR reads, gives a single entry per CDR3 protein. Here the sample spans approximately 690,000 distinct CDR3 sequences, approximately 60% being singletons. CDR3 length: 15 amino acids. The V gene end was trimmed by 5 bases and the J gene end by 0 bases; junction bases not matched to a gene: 10. CDR1 SQVTM and CDR2 ANQGSEA come from the germline V gene. This specimen belongs to a study of post-analysis software for immune sequencing data. General study results and limits: Patients with multiple sclerosis recorded significantly lower normalized Chao1 diversity than controls, the study found. Patients used five TRBV segments, including TRBV5-6, TRBV5-1 and TRBV20-1, more often than controls.

The chain recombines TRBV29-1 with TRBJ2-7, with 7 bases fitting TRBD2. The specimen sequenced was blood. This TCR derives from a girl aged 2-10 years with multiple sclerosis. The CDR3 region is CSVWYPSGPSYEQYF. CDR3 bases: TGCAGCGTTTGGTATCCTAGCGGTCCCTCCTACGAGCAGTACTTC.